The 12 T cell receptor beta chains in this list originate from one sample, sequenced in a study of blood T cell repertoires in COVID-19 (TCRdb year 2020). The library was made by the immunoSEQ multiplex PCR assay. TCRdb stores this immuneACCESS table with in-frame sequences only. Part of the clones is absent; in the studies checked, under half of the shortfall reflects unresolved V genes, and no reason is known for the rest. Counted in this sample were 45,000 to 60,000 clones; 85% to 95% of them appeared once. The top ten hold roughly 3.9% of the sample. Sample: peripheral blood. Receptors were obtained from a man aged 50 to 59 with acute or convalescent COVID-19.

The chain uses TRBV14 and TRBJ2-3; 7 nucleotides agree with TRBD1. Per germline, CDR1 SGHDN and CDR2 FVKESK. The CDR3 runs to 14 residues. V lost 5 bases and J lost 6; bases outside the gene matches: 8. DNA for the CDR3: TGTGCCAGCAGCTGGGGACAGAGCCTGGATACGCAGTATTTT. Its translation: CASSWGQSLDTQYF. The full variable domain, rest sourced from reference TRBV14 and TRBJ2-3, is EAGVTQFPSHSVIEKGQTVTLRCDPISGHDNLYWYRRVMGKEIKFLLHFVKESKQDESGMPNNRFLAERTGGTYSTLKVQPAELEDSGVYFCASSWGQSLDTQYFGPGTRLTVL.

This clone was observed a handful of times. The chain is built from TRBV5-6 and TRBJ1-2, with D tentatively TRBD1 (5 bases). The CDR3 covers 13 residues. Per the germline V gene, CDR1 is SGHDT and CDR2 is YYEEEE. V lost 5 bases and J lost 8, with 16 bases in between. The CDR3 spells CASSRTQTEGYTF. The CDR3 nucleotides read TGTGCCAGCAGTAGGACCCAGACAGAAGGCTACACCTTC.

This rearrangement joins TRBV28 to TRBJ2-6; a weak D match, TRBD2 (6 bases). The CDR3 extends over 18 amino acids. Germline CDR1 and CDR2: MDHEN and SYDVKM. V dropped 4 bases and J dropped 0 bases, with 16 bases sitting between them. The CDR3 region has the DNA TGTGCCAGCAGTTCCCGGGACTTCAGAGGCTCTGGGGCCAACGTCCTGACTTTC. It specifies CASSSRDFRGSGANVLTF. Supplemented by reference TRBV28 and TRBJ2-6, the full variable domain reads DVKVTQSSRYLVKRTGEKVFLECVQDMDHENMFWYRQDPGLGLRLIYFSYDVKMKEKGDIPEGYSVSREKKERFSLILESASTNQTSMYLCASSSRDFRGSGANVLTFGAGSRLTVL.

This sequence joins TRBV7-9 and TRBJ2-1; tentatively, D is TRBD2 (5 bases). The ends were cut back, 4 bases at V and 0 bases at J, with 13 bases in the middle. CDR1 is SEHNR and CDR2 is FQNEAQ in the germline V gene (reference sequence). The CDR3 has 16 amino acids. In DNA, the CDR3 is TGTGCCAGCAGCTCACCGATTGGGAGCTCCTACAATGAGCAGTTCTTC. Protein product: CASSSPIGSSYNEQFF.

This sequence joins TRBV6-4 and TRBJ2-3; D is unresolved. Germline lookup yields CDR1 MRHNA and CDR2 SNTAGT. The CDR3 loop spans 14 amino acids. Trimming removed 0 bases at V and 2 bases at J, with 6 bases between. For the CDR3, the DNA is TGTGCCAGCAGTGACTCGTCATCCACAGATACGCAGTATTTT. Translated: CASSDSSSTDTQYF.

The chain couples TRBV21-1 to TRBJ2-7; the D call TRBD1 from the table was never checked on the DNA. TRBV21-1 is termed a pseudogene. The length of the CDR3 is 13 residues. As DNA, the CDR3 is TGTACCAACCTCCACACAGGGTTCTACGAGCAGTACTTC. Translating gives CTNLHTGFYEQYF.

This chain uses TRBV19 with TRBJ2-1, with D possibly TRBD2 on 6 matching bases. Germline-derived CDR1 and CDR2 are LNHDA and SQIVND (reference sequence). CDR3 size: 15 residues. Deletions cut 4 bases from V and 8 bases from J, with 18 bases between. CDR3 in amino acids: CASSKRLDWVDEQFF. CDR3 in DNA: TGTGCCAGTAGTAAGAGACTAGATTGGGTCGATGAGCAGTTCTTC.

This clone was detected only once. J is TRBJ1-4 and V is TRBV19; the D is unclear. Trimming cost V 8 bases and J 8 bases, with 9 bases left between them. CDR3 length: 11 amino acids. CDR1 is LNHDA and CDR2 is SQIVND in the germline V gene (reference sequence). In nucleotides, the CDR3 is TGTGCCAGTTCACCCGGGGAAAAACTGTTTTTT. Its protein is CASSPGEKLFF. The whole variable domain, filled in from reference TRBV19 and TRBJ1-4, reads DGGITQSPKYLFRKEGQNVTLSCEQNLNHDAMYWYRQDPGQGLRLIYYSQIVNDFQKGDIAEGYSVSREKKESFPLTVTSAQKNPTAFYLCASSPGEKLFFGSGTQLSVL.

The V and J genes are TRBV5-4 and TRBJ1-6; the match to TRBD1 covers 7 bases. This CDR3 contains 14 residues. Germline V gives CDR1 SGHNT, CDR2 YYREEE (reference sequence). Unmatched junction bases numbered 8, after V lost 5 bases and J lost 9 bases. The CDR3 loop reads CASRSATGVSPLHF. For the CDR3, the DNA is TGTGCCAGCAGGAGCGCCACAGGGGTTTCACCCCTCCACTTT.

CDR3 protein: CASSTDLGYPFF. The CDR3 DNA reads TGTGCCAGTAGTACGGACTTGGGATACCCGTTCTTC. This rearrangement joins TRBV19 to TRBJ2-1, with TRBD2 as a possible D gene (5 bases). From germline, CDR1 is LNHDA and CDR2 SQIVND (reference sequence). V lost 4 bases, J lost 15 bases, and 16 bases lay in between. The CDR3 consists of 12 residues.

The V gene is TRBV18, the J gene TRBJ2-2, with TRBD2 as a possible D gene (5 bases). This CDR3 is 15 amino acids long. V lost 3 bases and J 4 bases, leaving 12 bases between the germline ends. Germline CDR1 and CDR2: KGHSH and LQKENI. In nucleotides, the CDR3 is TGTGCCAGCTCACCTCAAGGGAGTGCCACCGGGGAGCTGTTTTTT. This encodes CASSPQGSATGELFF.

The chain has TRBV11-2 and TRBJ2-4, with D perhaps TRBD2 (5 bases). The CDR3 is 15 residues long. Trimming removed 7 bases at V and 6 bases at J, with 19 bases between. Looked up from germline, CDR1 is SGHAT and CDR2 is FQNNGV. CDR3 nucleotide sequence: TGTGCCAGCATATGGCTAGTGGGAGTCGGAAACATTCAGTACTTC. Translated: CASIWLVGVGNIQYF.